Each of the 7 T cell receptor beta chains below was sequenced from the same sample in a study of T cell responses to AZD1222 COVID-19 vaccine. Libraries were prepared by immunoSEQ multiplex PCR; TCRdb keeps only in-frame clonotypes and omits some of them. The table has fewer than 85,000 clones, 80% to 90% seen once. The sequencing used peripheral blood, collected 28 days after the second AZD1222 dose. These receptor sequences come from an adult who received the AZD1222 COVID-19 vaccine.

The V call is TRBV29-1, the J call TRBJ2-3; D is undetermined. Trimming stripped 3 bases from V and 1 base from J, with 8 bases between. This CDR3 region has 13 residues. Germline V lookup: CDR1 SQVTM, CDR2 ANQGSEA. The CDR3 DNA reads as TGCAGCGTTGAGGTGCTTCGCACAGATACGCAGTATTTT. Amino acids: CSVEVLRTDTQYF.

This clone was recorded once. The chain links TRBV7-9 to TRBJ1-6, with a tentative D call TRBD1 (5 bases). Germline V CDR1 and CDR2: SEHNR, FQNEAQ (reference sequence). This CDR3 spans 15 amino acids. The V end was cut by 1 base, the J end by 7 bases, with 11 bases between. The CDR3 DNA reads as TGTGCCAGCAGCTTAGGGGGGTTAGGGAATTCACCCCTCCACTTT. This gives the protein CASSLGGLGNSPLHF.

This chain connects TRBV11-2 to TRBJ1-6; D unresolved. CDR1 SGHAT and CDR2 FQNNGV come from the germline V gene. The length of the CDR3 is 13 residues. V lost 5 bases and J lost 4, with 6 bases in between. The CDR3 is CASSPDYNSPLHF. In DNA form, the CDR3 reads TGTGCCAGCAGCCCAGATTATAATTCACCCCTCCACTTT.

The chain is built from TRBV7-6 and TRBJ2-2; no firm D call. Trimming cost V 3 bases and J 6 bases, with 8 bases left between them. The CDR3 is 13 residues long. Germline CDR1 and CDR2: SGHVS and FNYEAQ. This CDR3 reads CASSLAESGELFF. The CDR3 coding sequence is TGTGCCAGCAGCTTGGCCGAATCCGGGGAGCTGTTTTTT.

This rearrangement joins TRBV7-2 to TRBJ2-2, with D possibly TRBD2 on 5 matching bases. The CDR3 is 16 amino acids. Germline-derived CDR1 and CDR2 are SGHTA and FQGNSA. V was clipped by 6 bases and J by 6 bases, with 20 bases between them. The CDR3, as DNA: TGTGCCAGCAGGAGCCGGGAAGGCGATTGGGCCGGGGAGCTGTTTTTT. Encoded protein: CASRSREGDWAGELFF.

V and J are TRBV30 and TRBJ1-5; no reliable D call. Germline CDR1 reads GTSNPN; CDR2 reads SVGIG (reference sequence). Trimming pared 1 base from V and 3 bases from J, leaving 10 bases between. The CDR3 loop spans 14 amino acids. The CDR3 nucleotides read TGTGCCTGGAGTGCGGGGAGGGTCAATCAGCCCCAGCATTTT. It codes for CAWSAGRVNQPQHF. Full variable domain (remainder filled in from reference TRBV30 and TRBJ1-5): SQTIHQWPATLVQPVGSPLSLECTVEGTSNPNLYWYRQAAGRGLQLLFYSVGIGQISSEVPQNLSASRPQDRQFILSSKKLLLSDSGFYLCAWSAGRVNQPQHFGDGTRLSIL.

The rearrangement uses TRBV29-1 and TRBJ1-5, with D unresolved. CDR1 is SQVTM, CDR2 ANQGSEA, per germline. Trimming removed 4 bases at V and 7 bases at J, with 14 bases between. The CDR3 runs 13 residues. The CDR3 DNA is TGCAGCGTTGGTCACGGGATCGGGCAGCCCCAGCATTTT. Translation: CSVGHGIGQPQHF. Variable domain in full (rest from reference TRBV29-1 and TRBJ1-5): SAVISQKPSRDICQRGTSLTIQCQVDSQVTMMFWYRQQPGQSLTLIATANQGSEATYESGFVIDKFPISRPNLTFSTLTVSNMSPEDSSIYLCSVGHGIGQPQHFGDGTRLSIL.